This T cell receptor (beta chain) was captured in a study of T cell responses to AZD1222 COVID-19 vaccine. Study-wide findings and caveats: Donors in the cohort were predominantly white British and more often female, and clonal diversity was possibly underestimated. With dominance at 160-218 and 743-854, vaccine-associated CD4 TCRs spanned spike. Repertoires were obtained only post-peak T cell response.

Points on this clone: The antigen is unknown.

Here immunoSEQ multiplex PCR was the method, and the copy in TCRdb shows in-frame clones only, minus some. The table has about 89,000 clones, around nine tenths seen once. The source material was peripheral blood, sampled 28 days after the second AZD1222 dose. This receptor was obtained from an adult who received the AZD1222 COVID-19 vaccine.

The CDR3 here is CASSEGAANYGYTF. CDR3 DNA sequence: TGTGCCAGCAGTGAGGGGGCGGCGAACTATGGCTACACCTTC. The gene calls are TRBV7-2 and TRBJ1-2, with TRBD1 matching 7 bases. The CDR3 is made up of 14 amino acids. Unmatched junction bases numbered 6, after V lost 6 bases and J lost 2 bases. The germline gives CDR1 SGHTA, CDR2 FQGNSA.